This TCR beta chain was obtained from a study of beta chain features in type 1 diabetes. Sorting with CD45RO/CCR7/CD25/CD127/CD95/CD27 yielded naive, central memory, regulatory and stem-like memory CD4+ cells. The CDR3 is made up of 15 amino acids. V lost 2 bases and J lost 2; bases outside the gene matches: 5. Germline V lookup: CDR1 SGHTA, CDR2 FQGNSA. This clone was observed a few times. No antigen is known for it. Study results and caveats: All four CD4+ subsets from Type 1 diabetes patients carried moderately but significantly shorter TCRB CDR3s. Patients and controls would be equally affected if PCR favored shorter templates.

All of the isolated RNA was reverse transcribed, so expressed TCRB transcripts were sequenced. The protocol was immunoSEQ multiplex PCR, while the TCRdb copy is restricted to in-frame clones and leaves out a portion. The table includes approximately 600,000 clones, approximately 13% detected once. Material: naive CD4+ T cells from blood. This TCR came from a man aged 25-45 years with type 1 diabetes. V gene TRBV7-2 combines with J gene TRBJ2-7, with 8 bases fitting TRBD1. CDR3 nucleotide sequence: TGTGCCAGCAGCTTATACGACAGGGGAACCTACGAGCAGTACTTC. Its translation is CASSLYDRGTYEQYF.